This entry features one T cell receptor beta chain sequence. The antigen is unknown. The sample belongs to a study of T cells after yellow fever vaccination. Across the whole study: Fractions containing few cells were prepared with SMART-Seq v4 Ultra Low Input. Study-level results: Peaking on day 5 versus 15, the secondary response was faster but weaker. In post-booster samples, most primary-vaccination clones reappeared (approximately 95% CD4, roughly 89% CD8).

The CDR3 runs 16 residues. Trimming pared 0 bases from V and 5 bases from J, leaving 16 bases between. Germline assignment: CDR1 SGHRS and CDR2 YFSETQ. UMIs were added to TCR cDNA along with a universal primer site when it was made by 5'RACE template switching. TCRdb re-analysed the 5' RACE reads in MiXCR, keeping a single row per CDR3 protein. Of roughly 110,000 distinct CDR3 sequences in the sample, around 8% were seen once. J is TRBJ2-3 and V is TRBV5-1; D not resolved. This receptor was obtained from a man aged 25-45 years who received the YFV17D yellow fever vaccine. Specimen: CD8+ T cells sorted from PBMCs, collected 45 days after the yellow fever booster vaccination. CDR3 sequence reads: CASSLAGIEIGDTQYF. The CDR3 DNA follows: TGCGCCAGCAGCTTGGCCGGAATAGAAATAGGAGATACGCAGTATTTT.